This section outlines one T cell receptor (beta chain) sequence together with its context. Looked up from germline, CDR1 is SGHTA and CDR2 is FQGNSA. The CDR3 loop spans 14 amino acids. J gave up 7 bases and V 5 bases, and 8 bases lay outside the gene matches. Here immunoSEQ multiplex PCR was the method, and the copy in TCRdb shows in-frame clones only, minus some. The sample has tens of thousands of clones; about 82% are singletons. The record originates from a study of blood T cell repertoires in COVID-19. Sequenced material: peripheral blood. This receptor was identified in a man in his 70s with acute or convalescent COVID-19. The genes are TRBV7-2 and TRBJ1-5; 7 positions agree with TRBD1. The CDR3: CASSPDRVAQPQHF. CDR3 nucleotide sequence: TGTGCCAGCAGCCCAGACAGGGTGGCACAGCCCCAGCATTTT.